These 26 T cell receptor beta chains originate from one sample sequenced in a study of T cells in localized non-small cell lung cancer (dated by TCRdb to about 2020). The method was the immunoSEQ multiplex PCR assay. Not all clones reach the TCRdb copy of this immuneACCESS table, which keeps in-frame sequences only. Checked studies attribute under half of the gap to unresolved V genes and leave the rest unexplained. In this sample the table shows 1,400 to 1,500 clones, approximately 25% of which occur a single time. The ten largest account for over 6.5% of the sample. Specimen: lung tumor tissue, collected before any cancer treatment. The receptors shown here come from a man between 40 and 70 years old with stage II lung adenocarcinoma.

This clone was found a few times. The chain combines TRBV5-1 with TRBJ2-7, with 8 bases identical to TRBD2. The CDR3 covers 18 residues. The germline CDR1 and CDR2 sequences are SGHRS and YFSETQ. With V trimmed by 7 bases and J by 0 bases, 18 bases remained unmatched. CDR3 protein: CASGVNFAGGPSSYEQYV. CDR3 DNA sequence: TGCGCCAGCGGTGTAAATTTCGCGGGGGGCCCTAGCTCCTACGAGCAGTACGTC.

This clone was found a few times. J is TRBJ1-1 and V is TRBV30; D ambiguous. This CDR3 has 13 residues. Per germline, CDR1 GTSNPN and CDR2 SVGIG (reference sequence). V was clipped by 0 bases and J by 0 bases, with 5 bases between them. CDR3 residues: CAWSVSMNTEAFF. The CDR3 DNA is TGTGCCTGGAGTGTATCCATGAACACTGAAGCTTTCTTT.

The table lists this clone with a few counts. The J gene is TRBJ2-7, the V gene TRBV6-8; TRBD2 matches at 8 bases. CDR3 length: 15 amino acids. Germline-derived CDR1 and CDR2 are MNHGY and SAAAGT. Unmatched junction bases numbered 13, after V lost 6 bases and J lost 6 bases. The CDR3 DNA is TGTGCCAGCAGCCCGGGGGGGATTTCTGGTGGCGAGCAGTACGTC. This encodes CASSPGGISGGEQYV.

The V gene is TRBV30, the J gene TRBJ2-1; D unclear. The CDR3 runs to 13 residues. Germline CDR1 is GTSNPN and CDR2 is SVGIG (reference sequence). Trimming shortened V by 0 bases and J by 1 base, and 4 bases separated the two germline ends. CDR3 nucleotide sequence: TGTGCCTGGAGTGTTAGGTCCTACAATGAGCAGTTCTTC. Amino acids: CAWSVRSYNEQFF.

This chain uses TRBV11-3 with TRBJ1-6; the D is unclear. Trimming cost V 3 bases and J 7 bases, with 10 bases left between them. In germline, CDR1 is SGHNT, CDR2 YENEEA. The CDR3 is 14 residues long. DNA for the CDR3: TGTGCCAGCAGCTTCCGGGCCCGAAATTCACCCCTCCACTTT. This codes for CASSFRARNSPLHF.

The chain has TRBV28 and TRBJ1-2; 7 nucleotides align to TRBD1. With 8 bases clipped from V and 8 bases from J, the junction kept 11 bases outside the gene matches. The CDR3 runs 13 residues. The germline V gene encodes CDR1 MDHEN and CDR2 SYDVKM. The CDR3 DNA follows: TGTGCCAGCCATTCACAGGGGACGAGAGGCTACACCTTC. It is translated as CASHSQGTRGYTF.

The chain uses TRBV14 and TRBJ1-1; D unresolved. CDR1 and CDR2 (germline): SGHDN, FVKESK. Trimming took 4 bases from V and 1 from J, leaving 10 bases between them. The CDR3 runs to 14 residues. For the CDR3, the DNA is TGTGCCAGCAGCCCAAACCTCGAGAACACTGAAGCTTTCTTT. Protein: CASSPNLENTEAFF.

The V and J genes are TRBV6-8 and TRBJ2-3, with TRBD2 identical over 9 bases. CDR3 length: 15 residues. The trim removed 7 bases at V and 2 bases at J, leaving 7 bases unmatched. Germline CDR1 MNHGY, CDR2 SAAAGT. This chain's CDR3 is CASNLVAGVTDTQYF. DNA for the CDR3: TGTGCCAGCAATTTGGTAGCGGGGGTCACAGATACGCAGTATTTT.

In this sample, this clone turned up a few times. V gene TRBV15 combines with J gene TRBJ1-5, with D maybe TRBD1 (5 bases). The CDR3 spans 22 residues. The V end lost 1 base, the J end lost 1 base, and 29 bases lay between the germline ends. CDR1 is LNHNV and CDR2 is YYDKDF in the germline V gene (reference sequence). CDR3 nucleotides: TGTGCCACCAGCAGAGTCCGGATACGCCGCGACAGCGGTGAAGCGAGCAATCAGCCCCAGCATTTT. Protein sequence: CATSRVRIRRDSGEASNQPQHF.

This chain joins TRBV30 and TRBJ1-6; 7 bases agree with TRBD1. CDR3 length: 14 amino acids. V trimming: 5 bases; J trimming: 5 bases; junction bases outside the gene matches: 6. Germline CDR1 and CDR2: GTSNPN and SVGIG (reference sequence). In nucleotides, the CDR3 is TGTGCCTGGTCTAGGGGGCAGGATAATTCACCCCTCCACTTT. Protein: CAWSRGQDNSPLHF.

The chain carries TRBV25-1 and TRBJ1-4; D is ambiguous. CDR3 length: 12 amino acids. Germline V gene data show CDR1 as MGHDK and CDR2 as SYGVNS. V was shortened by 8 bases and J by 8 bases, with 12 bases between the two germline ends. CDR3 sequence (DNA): TGTGCCAGCGCGGGTTACGGGGAAAAACTGTTTTTT. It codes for CASAGYGEKLFF.

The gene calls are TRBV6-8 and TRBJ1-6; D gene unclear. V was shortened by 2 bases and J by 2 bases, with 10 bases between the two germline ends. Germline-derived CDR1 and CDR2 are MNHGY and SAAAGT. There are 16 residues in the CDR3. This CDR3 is CASSYGVRTYNSPLHF. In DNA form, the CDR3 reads TGTGCCAGCAGTTACGGGGTCCGCACCTATAATTCACCCCTCCACTTT.

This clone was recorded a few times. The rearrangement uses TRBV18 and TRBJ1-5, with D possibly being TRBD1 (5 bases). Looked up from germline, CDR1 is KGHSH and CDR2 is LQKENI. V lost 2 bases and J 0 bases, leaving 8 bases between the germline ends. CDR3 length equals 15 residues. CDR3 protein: CASSPGGGSNQPQHF. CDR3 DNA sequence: TGTGCCAGCTCACCAGGGGGGGGTAGCAATCAGCCCCAGCATTTT.

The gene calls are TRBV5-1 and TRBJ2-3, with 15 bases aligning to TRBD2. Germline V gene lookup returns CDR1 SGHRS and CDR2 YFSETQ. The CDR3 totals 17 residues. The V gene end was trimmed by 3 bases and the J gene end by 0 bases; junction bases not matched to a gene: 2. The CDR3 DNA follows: TGCGCCAGCAGCTCCGGACTAGCGGGGGGGAGCACAGATACGCAGTATTTT. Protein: CASSSGLAGGSTDTQYF.

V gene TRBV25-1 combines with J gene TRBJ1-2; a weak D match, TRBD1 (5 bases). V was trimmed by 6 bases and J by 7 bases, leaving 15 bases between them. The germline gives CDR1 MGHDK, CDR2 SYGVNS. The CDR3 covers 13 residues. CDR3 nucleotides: TGTGCCAGCAGGTTTTCAGGGAGAGGTGGCTACACCTTC. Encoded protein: CASRFSGRGGYTF.

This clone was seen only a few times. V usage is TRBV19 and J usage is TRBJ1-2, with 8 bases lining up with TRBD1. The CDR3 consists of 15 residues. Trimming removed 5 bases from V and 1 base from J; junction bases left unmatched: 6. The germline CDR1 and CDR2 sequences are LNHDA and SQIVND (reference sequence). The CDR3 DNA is TGTGCCAGTAGTCCGTCCGGACAGGGTAACTATGGCTACACCTTC. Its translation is CASSPSGQGNYGYTF.

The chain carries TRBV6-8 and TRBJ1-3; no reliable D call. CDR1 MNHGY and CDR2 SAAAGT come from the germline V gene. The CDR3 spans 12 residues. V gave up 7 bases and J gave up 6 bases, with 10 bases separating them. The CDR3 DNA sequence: TGTGCCAGCACCATAGCAATAAACACCATATATTTT. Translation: CASTIAINTIYF.

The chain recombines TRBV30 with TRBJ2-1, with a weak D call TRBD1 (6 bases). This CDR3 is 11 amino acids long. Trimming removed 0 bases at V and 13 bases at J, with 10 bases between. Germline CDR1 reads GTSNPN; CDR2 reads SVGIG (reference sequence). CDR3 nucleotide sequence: TGTGCCTGGAGTGTCCGGGGACAACAGTTCTTC. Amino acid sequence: CAWSVRGQQFF.

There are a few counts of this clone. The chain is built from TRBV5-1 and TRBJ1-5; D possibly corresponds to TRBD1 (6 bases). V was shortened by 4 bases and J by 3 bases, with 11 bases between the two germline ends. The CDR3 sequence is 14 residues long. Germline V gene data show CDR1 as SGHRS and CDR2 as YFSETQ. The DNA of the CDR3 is TGCGCCAGCAGCACCGGACAGAACAATCAGCCCCAGCATTTT. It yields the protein CASSTGQNNQPQHF.

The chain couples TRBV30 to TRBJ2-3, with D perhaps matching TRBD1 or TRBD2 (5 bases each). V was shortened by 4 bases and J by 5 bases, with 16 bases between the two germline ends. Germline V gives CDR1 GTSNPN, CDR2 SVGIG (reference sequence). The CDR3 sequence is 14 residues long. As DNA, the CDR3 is TGTGCCTGGACCGGGGCTGGGCTGCGAGATACGCAGTATTTT. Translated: CAWTGAGLRDTQYF.

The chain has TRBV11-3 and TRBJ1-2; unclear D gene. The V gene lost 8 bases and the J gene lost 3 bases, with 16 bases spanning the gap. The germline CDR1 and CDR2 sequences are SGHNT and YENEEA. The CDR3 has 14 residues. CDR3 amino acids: CASDWFFRDYGYTF. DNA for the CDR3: TGTGCCAGCGACTGGTTCTTTCGGGACTATGGCTACACCTTC. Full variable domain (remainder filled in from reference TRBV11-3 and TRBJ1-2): EAGVVQSPRYKIIEKKQPVAFWCNPISGHNTLYWYLQNLGQGPELLIRYENEEAVDDSQLPKDRFSAERLKGVDSTLKIQPAELGDSAVYLCASDWFFRDYGYTFGSGTRLTVV.

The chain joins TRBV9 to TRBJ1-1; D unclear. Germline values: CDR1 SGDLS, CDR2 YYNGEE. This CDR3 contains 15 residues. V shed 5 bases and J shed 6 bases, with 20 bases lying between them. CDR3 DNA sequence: TGTGCCAGCAGTGGACCCGCGGGGAAGGGAGCTGAAGCTTTCTTT. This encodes CASSGPAGKGAEAFF.

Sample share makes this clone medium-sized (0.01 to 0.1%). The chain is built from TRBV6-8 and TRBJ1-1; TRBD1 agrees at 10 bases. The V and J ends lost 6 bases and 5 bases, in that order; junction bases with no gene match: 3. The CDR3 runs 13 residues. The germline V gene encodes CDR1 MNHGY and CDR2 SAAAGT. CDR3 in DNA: TGTGCCAGCAGAGGACAGGGGGGGACTGAAGCTTTCTTT. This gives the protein CASRGQGGTEAFF.

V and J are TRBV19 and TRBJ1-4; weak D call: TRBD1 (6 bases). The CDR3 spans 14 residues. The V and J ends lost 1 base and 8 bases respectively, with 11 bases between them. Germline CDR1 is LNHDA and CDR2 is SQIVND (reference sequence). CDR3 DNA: TGTGCCAGTAGTATAGTGGACAGTGCGGAAAAACTGTTTTTT. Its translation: CASSIVDSAEKLFF.

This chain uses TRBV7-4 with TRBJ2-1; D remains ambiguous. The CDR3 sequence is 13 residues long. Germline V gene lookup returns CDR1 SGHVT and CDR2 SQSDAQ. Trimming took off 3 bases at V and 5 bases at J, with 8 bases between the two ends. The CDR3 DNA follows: TGTGCCAGCAGCTTCGGACCGCACAATGAGCAGTTCTTC. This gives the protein CASSFGPHNEQFF. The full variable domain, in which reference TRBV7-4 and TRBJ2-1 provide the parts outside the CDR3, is GAGVSQSPRYKVAKRGRDVALRCDSISGHVTLYWYRQTLGQGSEVLTYSQSDAQRDKSGRPSGRFSAERPERSVSTLKIQRTEQGDSAVYLCASSFGPHNEQFFGPGTRLTVL.

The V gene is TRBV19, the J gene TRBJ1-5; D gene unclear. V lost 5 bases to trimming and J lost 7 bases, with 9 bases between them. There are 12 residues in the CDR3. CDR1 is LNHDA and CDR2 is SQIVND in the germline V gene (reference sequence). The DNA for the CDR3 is TGTGCCAGTAGTTGGAGGGAACAGCCCCAGCATTTT. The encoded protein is CASSWREQPQHF.